This TCR beta chain was sequenced during a study of T cells expressing NK-cell markers. This clonotype is classed as medium-sized by frequency. For TCR beta, cDNA was produced by 5'RACE template switching with UMIs. TCRdb derives one entry per CDR3 protein from the 5' RACE reads, leaving out DNA. The repertoire table contains approximately 170,000 distinct CDR3 sequences. There are 15 residues in the CDR3. Germline V gene lookup returns CDR1 LNHNV and CDR2 YYDKDF (reference sequence). This TCR derives from a man aged 18 to 69 in good health. Sequenced input: blood T cells: a sorted CD56 or NKG2C T cell subset, CD4+ or CD8+ T cells, or bulk PBMC T cells (not recorded which). The gene calls are TRBV15 and TRBJ2-5; TCRdb indicates TRBD1, and absent DNA this call remains unverified. This chain's CDR3 is CATSPNEGEQETQYF.